This T cell receptor beta chain was sequenced in a study of blood T cell repertoires in COVID-19. As for the study in general: Some COVID-19 samples were acute and others convalescent; all came from the United States, Italy and Spain. The cDNA or gDNA used as material had been derived from T cells, B-cell-depleted T cells, or PBMCs.

CDR1 SGHTA and CDR2 FQGTGA come from the germline V gene. Germline trimming cut 5 bases from V and 2 bases from J; bases unmatched to any gene: 3. The CDR3 totals 14 residues. Original methodology: Amplification of reference gene primers was used by the study to estimate nucleated cell counts. Produced via immunoSEQ multiplex PCR; TCRdb's table is partial and in-frame only. The D gene and trimming were derived from the DNA, and the V and J assignments and clone size from that table. The repertoire holds 150,000 or so clones, with 75% to 80% as singletons. This rearrangement joins TRBV7-3 to TRBJ2-5; 9 bases map to TRBD2. This TCR came from an older man with acute or convalescent COVID-19. The sample consisted of peripheral blood. The CDR3 is CASSRSGGQETQYF. DNA for the CDR3: TGTGCCAGCAGCCGTAGCGGGGGTCAAGAGACCCAGTACTTC.